These 18 T cell receptor beta chains originate from one sample sequenced in a study of Graves' ophthalmopathy and Graves' hyperthyroidism (dated by TCRdb to between 2018 and 2020). Sequencing instrument: Illumina HiSeq 2000. TCR beta CDR3 regions were amplified from RNA transcripts for repertoire sequencing. HTBI primers and the Qiagen OneStep RT-PCR kit were used in a first-round RT-PCR, which was followed by a second-round multiplex PCR, size selection and purification. TCRdb trimmed public reads at Q25 via fastp, called clones via MiXCR and kept in-frame beta chains. CDR3 protein duplicates are merged, each entry listing the most common genes and DNA. The sample table contains around 1,200,000 distinct CDR3 sequences; only one count was recorded for about 36% of them. Roughly 11% of the sample is held by the ten biggest clonotypes. The sequenced sample consisted of peripheral blood or thyroid tissue (not recorded which). The receptors come from an adult man with Graves' hyperthyroidism.

This clonotype was recorded at least ten times. The V and J genes are TRBV10-3 and TRBJ1-6, with 10 bases matching TRBD1. CDR1 is ENHRY, CDR2 SYGVKD, per germline. This CDR3 spans 17 amino acids. The V segment lost 5 bases and the J segment 6 bases; nucleotides outside the gene matches: 10. CDR3 DNA: TGTGCCATCAGTCCCGGGACAGGGGATTGGCGTAATTCACCCCTCCACTTT. Translating gives CAISPGTGDWRNSPLHF.

Worth noting for this clonotype: At one end, the junction sequence differs from germline, possibly due to a read error. V is TRBV7-3 and J is TRBJ2-7; 10 nucleotides agree with TRBD1. The CDR3 runs 15 residues. CDR1 and CDR2 from the germline V gene are SGHTA and FQGTGA. The CDR3 region is CAGSLRGTGDDEQYF. CDR3 DNA sequence: TGTGCCGGCAGCTTAAGGGGGACAGGGGATGACGAGCAGTACTTC.

V and J are TRBV12-3 or TRBV12-4 and TRBJ1-2; D not resolved. V lost 5 bases and J 6 bases, leaving 7 bases between the germline ends. The CDR3 spans 11 residues. Here the CDR3 reads CASSAPHGYTF. The CDR3 DNA sequence: TGTGCCAGCAGTGCTCCCCATGGCTACACCTTC.

This clonotype was recorded many times. The chain recombines TRBV7-2 with TRBJ1-2; D is possibly TRBD1 (6 bases). The CDR3 contains 14 residues. V was cut by 5 bases and J by 6 bases, with 16 bases left in between. CDR1 and CDR2 (germline): SGHTA, FQGNSA. CDR3 in amino acids: CASSHQQGRHGYTF. DNA for the CDR3: TGTGCCAGCAGCCACCAACAGGGACGGCATGGCTACACCTTC.

The V and J genes are TRBV7-9 and TRBJ1-1; tentatively, D is TRBD1 (5 bases). Germline-derived CDR1 and CDR2 are SEHNR and FQNEAQ (reference sequence). The CDR3 runs 15 residues. V was cut by 1 base and J by 4 bases, with 13 bases left in between. The CDR3 here is CASSLGSPGTTEAFF. The CDR3 DNA reads TGTGCCAGCAGCTTAGGTTCACCGGGGACCACTGAAGCTTTCTTT.

The rearrangement joins TRBV10-3 to TRBJ2-7; 7 bases map to TRBD2. This CDR3 is built from 13 residues. The V gene end was trimmed by 6 bases and the J gene end by 8 bases; junction bases not matched to a gene: 10. In germline, CDR1 is ENHRY, CDR2 SYGVKD. CDR3 loop: CAIRGLTGTQQYF. The DNA for the CDR3 is TGTGCCATCAGGGGACTAACGGGAACGCAGCAGTACTTC.

The rearrangement joins TRBV7-3 to TRBJ1-4, with D unclear. This CDR3 has 9 residues. The ends were cut back, 11 bases at V and 10 bases at J, with 8 bases in the middle. The germline V gene encodes CDR1 SGHTA and CDR2 FQGTGA. DNA for the CDR3: TGTGCCCAGTGGGGAAAACTGTTTTTT. Encoded protein: CAQWGKLFF.

This clonotype was detected only a few times. The gene calls are TRBV28 and TRBJ2-5; maybe TRBD2 (6 bases). Trimming cost V 6 bases and J 5 bases, with 19 bases left between them. Germline values: CDR1 MDHEN, CDR2 SYDVKM. The CDR3 covers 15 residues. CDR3 sequence: CASSLRGRPRETQYF. The CDR3 nucleotides read TGTGCCAGCAGCCTTCGGGGGAGGCCACGGGAGACCCAGTACTTC.

This clonotype has ten or more counts. This rearrangement joins TRBV29-1 to TRBJ1-2, with a tentative D call TRBD1 (5 bases). The CDR3 runs to 13 residues. Germline V gene lookup returns CDR1 SQVTM and CDR2 ANQGSEA. Trimming cost V 3 bases and J 6 bases, with 14 bases left between them. The CDR3 coding sequence is TGCAGCGTTGACCAGGGCAGTCGGAATGGCTACACCTTC. It encodes CSVDQGSRNGYTF.

In its sample, this clonotype was seen a few times. The chain employs TRBV12-3 or TRBV12-4 and TRBJ1-5, with a weak D call TRBD1 (6 bases). Trimming shortened V by 3 bases and J by 6 bases, and 9 bases separated the two germline ends. The CDR3 contains 13 residues. The CDR3 bases are TGTGCCAGCAGTTTCCGGACAGTTCAGCCCCAGCATTTT. Its protein product is CASSFRTVQPQHF.

This clonotype showed up many times. The rearrangement uses TRBV20-1 and TRBJ2-7, with 7 bases aligning to TRBD1. CDR1 is DFQATT and CDR2 is SNEGSKA in the germline V gene (reference sequence). V gave up 3 bases and J gave up 7 bases; unmatched junction bases: 6. The CDR3 contains 12 residues. The CDR3 sequence is CSARGQPKEQYF. DNA for the CDR3: TGCAGTGCTAGGGGACAGCCCAAAGAGCAGTACTTC.

This chain uses TRBV7-9 with TRBJ1-1; D gene unclear. CDR3 size: 14 residues. The V and J ends lost 5 bases and 3 bases respectively, with 13 bases between them. Per the germline V gene, CDR1 is SEHNR and CDR2 is FQNEAQ (reference sequence). The CDR3 loop reads CASSHSAGYTEAFF. The CDR3 region has the DNA TGTGCCAGCAGCCACTCCGCCGGGTACACTGAAGCTTTCTTT.

Concerning this clonotype itself: A read error may explain this, as a much larger clone is one base away. The chain couples TRBV11-2 to TRBJ1-2; TRBD1 matches at 11 bases. CDR1 SGHAT and CDR2 FQNNGV come from the germline V gene. V was clipped by 8 bases and J by 7 bases; unmatched bases: 12. The CDR3 sequence is 15 residues long. CDR3 nucleotides: TGTGCCAGCCGCCTGGACAGGGGGCTTGGCGGTGGCTACACCTTC. It encodes CASRLDRGLGGGYTF.

This clonotype came up a few times. The CDR3 nucleotides are TGTGCCAGCAGTTACGGCATGGCCGGGACCCAGTACTTC. The encoded protein is CASSYGMAGTQYF. The J gene is TRBJ2-5, the V gene TRBV12-3 or TRBV12-4; no firm D call. V gave up 4 bases and J gave up 7 bases, with 13 bases separating them. This CDR3 spans 13 amino acids.

About this clonotype: This sequence may be a read error, since a much larger clone differs from it by one base. CDR3 nucleotides: TGTGCCAGCAGTGAACTGGTTAGCGGGGGGTTCGAGACCCAGTACTTC. Protein product: CASSELVSGGFETQYF. The chain couples TRBV2 to TRBJ2-5, with 10 bases lining up with TRBD2. The CDR3 is 16 amino acids. V shed 2 bases and J 5 bases; nucleotides not matched to a gene: 8. Per germline, CDR1 SNHLY and CDR2 FYNNEI. The complete variable domain, with remaining parts taken from reference TRBV2 and TRBJ2-5, reads EPEVTQTPSHQVTQMGQEVILRCVPISNHLYFYWYRQILGQKVEFLVSFYNNEISEKSEIFDDQFSVERPDGSNFTLKIRSTKLEDSAMYFCASSELVSGGFETQYFGPGTRLLVL.

This clonotype was counted at least ten times. The J gene is TRBJ2-5, the V gene TRBV5-1; TRBD2 matches at 9 bases. The CDR3 loop spans 15 amino acids. V lost 5 bases, J lost 5 bases, and 10 bases stayed unmatched. The germline CDR1 and CDR2 sequences are SGHRS and YFSETQ. The CDR3 DNA reads as TGCGCCAGCAGTTTTACCGGGACTAGCATGGAGACCCAGTACTTC. It encodes CASSFTGTSMETQYF. Full variable domain (remainder filled in from reference TRBV5-1 and TRBJ2-5): KAGVTQTPRYLIKTRGQQVTLSCSPISGHRSVSWYQQTPGQGLQFLFEYFSETQRNKGNFPGRFSGRQFSNSRSEMNVSTLELGDSALYLCASSFTGTSMETQYFGPGTRLLVL.

As for this clonotype: A much larger clone sits a single nucleotide away, making a read error possible. This sequence joins TRBV6-5 and TRBJ1-1; D ambiguous. Trimming removed 5 bases from V and 1 base from J, with 11 bases in between. Germline V gene data show CDR1 as MNHEY and CDR2 as SVGAGI. The CDR3 extends over 14 amino acids. CDR3 bases: TGTGCCAGCAGTGACGTCAACAGGAACACTGAAGCTTTCTTT. Amino acid sequence: CASSDVNRNTEAFF.

In this sample, this clonotype turned up a few times. The DNA is omitted, as the CDR3 cannot be located on it reliably, and the CDR3 follows TCRdb's listing. The chain recombines TRBV2 with TRBJ2-3. Germline V lookup: CDR1 SNHLY, CDR2 FYNNEI. 12 amino acids form the CDR3, both terminal residues included. This CDR3 reads CASILDTDTQYF.